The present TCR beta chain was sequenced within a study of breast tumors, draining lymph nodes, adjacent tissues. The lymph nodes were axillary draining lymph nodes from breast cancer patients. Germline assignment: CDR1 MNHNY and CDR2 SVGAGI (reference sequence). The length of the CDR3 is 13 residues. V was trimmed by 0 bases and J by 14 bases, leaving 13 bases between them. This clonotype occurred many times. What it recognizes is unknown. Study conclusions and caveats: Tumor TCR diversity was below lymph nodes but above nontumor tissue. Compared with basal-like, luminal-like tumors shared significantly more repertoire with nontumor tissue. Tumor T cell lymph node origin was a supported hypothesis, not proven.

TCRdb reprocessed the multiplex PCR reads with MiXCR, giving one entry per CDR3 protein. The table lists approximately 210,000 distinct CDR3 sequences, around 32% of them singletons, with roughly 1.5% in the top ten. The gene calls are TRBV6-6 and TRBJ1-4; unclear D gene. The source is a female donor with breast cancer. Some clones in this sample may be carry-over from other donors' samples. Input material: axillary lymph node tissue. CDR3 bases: TGTGCCAGCAGTTACTCGAATTCCCCATGGCTGTTTTTT. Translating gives CASSYSNSPWLFF.